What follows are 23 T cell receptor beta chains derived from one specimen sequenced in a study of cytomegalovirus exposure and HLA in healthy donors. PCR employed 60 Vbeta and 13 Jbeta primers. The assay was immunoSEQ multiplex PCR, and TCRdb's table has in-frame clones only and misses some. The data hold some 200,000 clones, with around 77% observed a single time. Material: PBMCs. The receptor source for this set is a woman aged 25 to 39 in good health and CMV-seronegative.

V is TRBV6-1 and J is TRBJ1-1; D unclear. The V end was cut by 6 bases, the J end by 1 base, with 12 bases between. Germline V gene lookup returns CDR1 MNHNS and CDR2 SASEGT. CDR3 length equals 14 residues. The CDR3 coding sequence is TGTGCCAGCAGCGTCCTTTTAGAGAACACTGAAGCTTTCTTT. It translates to CASSVLLENTEAFF.

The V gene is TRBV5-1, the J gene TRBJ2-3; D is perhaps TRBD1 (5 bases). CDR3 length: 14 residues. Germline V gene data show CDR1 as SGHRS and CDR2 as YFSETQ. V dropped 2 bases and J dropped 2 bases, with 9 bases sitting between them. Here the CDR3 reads CASSLGAHTDTQYF. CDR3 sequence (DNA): TGCGCCAGCAGCTTAGGGGCTCACACAGATACGCAGTATTTT. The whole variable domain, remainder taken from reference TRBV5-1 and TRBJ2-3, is KAGVTQTPRYLIKTRGQQVTLSCSPISGHRSVSWYQQTPGQGLQFLFEYFSETQRNKGNFPGRFSGRQFSNSRSEMNVSTLELGDSALYLCASSLGAHTDTQYFGPGTRLTVL.

CDR3 DNA sequence: TGTGCCACGCTAGACAGGCACTCTGGGGCCAACGTCCTGACTTTC. It encodes CATLDRHSGANVLTF. The rearrangement joins TRBV6-1 to TRBJ2-6; possible D gene TRBD1, 6 bases. CDR1 MNHNS and CDR2 SASEGT come from the germline V gene. Trimming shortened V by 10 bases and J by 0 bases, and 13 bases separated the two germline ends. The CDR3 sequence is 15 residues long.

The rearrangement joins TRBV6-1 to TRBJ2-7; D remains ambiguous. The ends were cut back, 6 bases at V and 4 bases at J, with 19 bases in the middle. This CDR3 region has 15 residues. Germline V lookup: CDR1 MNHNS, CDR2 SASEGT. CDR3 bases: TGTGCCAGCAGCAGATCAGACTCCCTCATATACGAGCAGTACTTC. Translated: CASSRSDSLIYEQYF.

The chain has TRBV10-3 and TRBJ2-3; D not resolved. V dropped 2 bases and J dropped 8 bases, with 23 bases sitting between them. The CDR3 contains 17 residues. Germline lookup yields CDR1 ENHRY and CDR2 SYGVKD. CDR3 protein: CAISEARSQNAHGTQYF. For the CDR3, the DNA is TGTGCCATCAGTGAGGCCAGGTCACAGAATGCACACGGTACGCAGTATTTT.

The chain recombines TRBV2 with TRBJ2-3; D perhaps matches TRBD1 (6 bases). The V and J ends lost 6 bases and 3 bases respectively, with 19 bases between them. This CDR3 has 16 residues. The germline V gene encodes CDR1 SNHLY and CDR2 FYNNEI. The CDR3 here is CASRSTGLSRTDTQYF. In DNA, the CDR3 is TGTGCCAGCAGGTCTACAGGGTTAAGTCGGACAGATACGCAGTATTTT.

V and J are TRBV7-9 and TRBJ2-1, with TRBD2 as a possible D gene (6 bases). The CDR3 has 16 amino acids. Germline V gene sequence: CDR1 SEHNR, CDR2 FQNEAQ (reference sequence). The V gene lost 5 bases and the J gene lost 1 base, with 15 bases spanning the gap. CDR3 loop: CASSHGGAGSYNEQFF. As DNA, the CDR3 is TGTGCCAGCAGCCACGGGGGAGCCGGGTCCTACAATGAGCAGTTCTTC.

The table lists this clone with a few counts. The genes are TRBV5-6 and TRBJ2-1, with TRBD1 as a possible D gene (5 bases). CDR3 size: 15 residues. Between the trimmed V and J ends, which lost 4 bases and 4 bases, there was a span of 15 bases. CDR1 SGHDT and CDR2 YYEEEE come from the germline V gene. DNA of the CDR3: TGTGCCAGCAGCCAAAATAGGGGATTTTACAATGAGCAGTTCTTC. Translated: CASSQNRGFYNEQFF. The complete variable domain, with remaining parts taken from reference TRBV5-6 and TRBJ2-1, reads DAGVTQSPTHLIKTRGQQVTLRCSPKSGHDTVSWYQQALGQGPQFIFQYYEEEERQRGNFPDRFSGHQFPNYSSELNVNALLLGDSALYLCASSQNRGFYNEQFFGPGTRLTVL.

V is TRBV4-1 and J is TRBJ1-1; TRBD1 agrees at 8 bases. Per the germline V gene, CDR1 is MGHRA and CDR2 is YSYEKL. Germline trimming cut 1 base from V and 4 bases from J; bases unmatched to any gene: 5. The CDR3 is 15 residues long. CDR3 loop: CASSQAGQGATEAFF. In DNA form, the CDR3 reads TGCGCCAGCAGCCAAGCTGGGCAGGGGGCCACTGAAGCTTTCTTT.

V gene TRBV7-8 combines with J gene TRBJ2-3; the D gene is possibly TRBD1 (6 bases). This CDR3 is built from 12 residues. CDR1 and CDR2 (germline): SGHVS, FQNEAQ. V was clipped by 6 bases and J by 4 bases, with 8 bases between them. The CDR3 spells CASRTGPDTQYF. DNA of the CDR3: TGTGCCAGCAGAACAGGGCCAGATACGCAGTATTTT.

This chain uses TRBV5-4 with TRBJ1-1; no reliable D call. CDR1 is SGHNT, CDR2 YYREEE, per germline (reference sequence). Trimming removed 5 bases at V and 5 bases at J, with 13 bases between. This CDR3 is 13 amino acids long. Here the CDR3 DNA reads TGTGCCAGCAGAAACCACGAGGGAACTGAAGCTTTCTTT. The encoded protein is CASRNHEGTEAFF.

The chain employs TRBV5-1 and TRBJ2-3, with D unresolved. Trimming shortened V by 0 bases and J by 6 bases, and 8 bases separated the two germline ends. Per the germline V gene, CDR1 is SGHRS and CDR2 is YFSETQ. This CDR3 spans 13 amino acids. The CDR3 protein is CASSLGVSDTQYF. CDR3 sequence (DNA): TGCGCCAGCAGCTTGGGAGTTTCCGATACGCAGTATTTT. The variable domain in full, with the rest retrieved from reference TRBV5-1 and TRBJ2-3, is KAGVTQTPRYLIKTRGQQVTLSCSPISGHRSVSWYQQTPGQGLQFLFEYFSETQRNKGNFPGRFSGRQFSNSRSEMNVSTLELGDSALYLCASSLGVSDTQYFGPGTRLTVL.

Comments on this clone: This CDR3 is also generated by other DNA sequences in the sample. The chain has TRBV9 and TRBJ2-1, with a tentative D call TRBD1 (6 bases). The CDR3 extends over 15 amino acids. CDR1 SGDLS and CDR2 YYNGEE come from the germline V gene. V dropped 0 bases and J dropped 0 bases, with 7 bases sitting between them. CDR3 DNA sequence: TGTGCCAGCAGCGTAGGAGGGGGCTCCTACAATGAGCAGTTCTTC. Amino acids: CASSVGGGSYNEQFF. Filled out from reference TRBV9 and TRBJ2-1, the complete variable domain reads DSGVTQTPKHLITATGQRVTLRCSPRSGDLSVYWYQQSLDQGLQFLIQYYNGEERAKGNILERFSAQQFPDLHSELNLSSLELGDSALYFCASSVGGGSYNEQFFGPGTRLTVL.

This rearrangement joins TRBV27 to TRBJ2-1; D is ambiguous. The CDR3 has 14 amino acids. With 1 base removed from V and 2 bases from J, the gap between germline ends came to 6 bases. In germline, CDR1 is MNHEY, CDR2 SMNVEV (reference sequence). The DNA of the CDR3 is TGTGCCAGCAGTTTATTACTCCCCTACAATGAGCAGTTCTTC. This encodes CASSLLLPYNEQFF.

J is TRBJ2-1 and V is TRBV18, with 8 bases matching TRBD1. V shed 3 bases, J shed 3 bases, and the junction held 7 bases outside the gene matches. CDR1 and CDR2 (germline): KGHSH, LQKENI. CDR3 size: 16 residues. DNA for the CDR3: TGTGCCAGCTCACCCCCAGGGGGCGGGTACTACAATGAGCAGTTCTTC. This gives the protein CASSPPGGGYYNEQFF.

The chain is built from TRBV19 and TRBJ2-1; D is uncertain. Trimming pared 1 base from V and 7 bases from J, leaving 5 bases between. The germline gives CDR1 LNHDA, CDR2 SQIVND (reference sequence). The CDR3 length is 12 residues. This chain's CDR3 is CASSIVRNEQFF. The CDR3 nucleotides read TGTGCCAGTAGTATAGTGCGGAATGAGCAGTTCTTC.

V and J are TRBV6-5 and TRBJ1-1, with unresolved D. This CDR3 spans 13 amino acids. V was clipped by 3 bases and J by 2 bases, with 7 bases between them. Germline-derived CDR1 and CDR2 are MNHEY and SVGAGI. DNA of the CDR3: TGTGCCAGCAGTTATGGCGGTAACACTGAAGCTTTCTTT. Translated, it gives CASSYGGNTEAFF.

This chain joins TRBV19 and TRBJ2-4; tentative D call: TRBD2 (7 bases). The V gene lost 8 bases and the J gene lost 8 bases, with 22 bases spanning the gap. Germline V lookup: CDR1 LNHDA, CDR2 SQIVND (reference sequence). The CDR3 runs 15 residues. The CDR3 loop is CASGVGGQGSHIQYF. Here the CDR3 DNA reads TGTGCCAGTGGAGTGGGGGGGCAGGGGTCACACATTCAGTACTTC.

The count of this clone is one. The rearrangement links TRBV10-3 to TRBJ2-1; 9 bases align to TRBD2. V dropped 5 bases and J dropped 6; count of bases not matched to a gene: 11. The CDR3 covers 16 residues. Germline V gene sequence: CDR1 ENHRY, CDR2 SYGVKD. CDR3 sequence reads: CAISYLAGISPNEQFF. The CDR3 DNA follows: TGTGCCATCAGTTATCTAGCGGGAATCTCCCCCAATGAGCAGTTCTTC.

The CDR3: CASRLTATLEKLFF. The CDR3 DNA sequence: TGTGCCAGCAGACTTACCGCCACTCTGGAAAAACTGTTTTTT. The V and J genes are TRBV27 and TRBJ1-4; the D is unclear. Germline CDR1 MNHEY, CDR2 SMNVEV (reference sequence). V was clipped by 6 bases and J by 8 bases, with 16 bases between them. CDR3 length: 14 amino acids.

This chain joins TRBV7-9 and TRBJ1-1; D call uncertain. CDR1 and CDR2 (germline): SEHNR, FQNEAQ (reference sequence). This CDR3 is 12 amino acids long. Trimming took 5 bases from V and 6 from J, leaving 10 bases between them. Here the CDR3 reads CASSLSGAEAFF. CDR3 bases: TGTGCCAGCAGCCTTAGTGGAGCTGAAGCTTTCTTT.

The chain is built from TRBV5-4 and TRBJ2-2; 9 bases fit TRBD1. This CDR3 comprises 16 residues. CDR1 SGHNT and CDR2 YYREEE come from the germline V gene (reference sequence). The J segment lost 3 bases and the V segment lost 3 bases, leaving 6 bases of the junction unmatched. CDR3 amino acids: CASSYTGGAHTGELFF. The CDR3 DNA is TGTGCCAGCAGCTACACAGGGGGCGCACACACCGGGGAGCTGTTTTTT.

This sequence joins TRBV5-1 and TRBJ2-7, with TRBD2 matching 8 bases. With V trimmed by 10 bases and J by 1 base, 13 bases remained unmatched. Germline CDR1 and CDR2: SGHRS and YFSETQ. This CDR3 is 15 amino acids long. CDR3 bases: TGCGCCGGCCATAGCGGGAAGGTAGGGTCCTACGAGCAGTACTTC. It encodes CAGHSGKVGSYEQYF.